These 18 T cell receptor beta chains were all obtained from the same sample, sequenced in a study of OX40 agonist ivuxolimab in advanced cancers. Assay used: immunoSEQ multiplex PCR; TCRdb lists only in-frame clones, some missing. The sample comprises some 25,000 clones, around 85% of which are singletons, and about 15% rests with the top ten. Specimen: CD4+ or CD8+ T cells sorted from blood, collected in a trial of the OX40 agonist ivuxolimab. The receptors here all came from an adult with an advanced solid tumor such as melanoma, head and neck, liver or kidney cancer.

As DNA, the CDR3 is TGTGCCAGCCGGCGGGGGGGCGGGGCAGATACGCAGTATTTT. Its protein is CASRRGGGADTQYF. The chain has TRBV6-5 and TRBJ2-3, with 9 bases identical to TRBD2. Germline CDR1 reads MNHEY; CDR2 reads SVGAGI. This CDR3 is 14 amino acids long. The trim removed 8 bases at V and 4 bases at J, leaving 7 bases unmatched.

This chain connects TRBV7-9 to TRBJ2-1, with TRBD2 matching 8 bases. The germline V gene has CDR1 SEHNR and CDR2 FQNEAQ (reference sequence). V was pared by 3 bases and J by 3 bases, with 7 bases of the junction left unmatched. This CDR3 spans 16 amino acids. CDR3 sequence (DNA): TGTGCCAGCAGCTTTGGACGGCGGGGGGACTACAATGAGCAGTTCTTC. The encoded protein is CASSFGRRGDYNEQFF.

The DNA for the CDR3 is TGTGCCAGCAGTGTCCGACAGGGACTAGCTGGGTTCGTTGAGCAGTTCTTC. It yields the protein CASSVRQGLAGFVEQFF. The V and J genes are TRBV6-4 and TRBJ2-1, with TRBD2 matching over 9 bases. In germline, CDR1 is MRHNA, CDR2 SNTAGT. The ends lost 4 bases at V and 9 bases at J; junction bases unmatched: 16. This CDR3 is built from 17 residues.

The genes are TRBV19 and TRBJ2-7; D gene unclear. Trimming shortened V by 1 base and J by 2 bases, and 6 bases separated the two germline ends. CDR1 LNHDA and CDR2 SQIVND come from the germline V gene (reference sequence). This CDR3 comprises 13 residues. The DNA for the CDR3 is TGTGCCAGTAGTATAGCGACGGCCTACGAGCAGTACTTC. Translation gives CASSIATAYEQYF.

This rearrangement joins TRBV7-9 to TRBJ1-1; D is unclear. CDR1 and CDR2 from the germline V gene are SEHNR and FQNEAQ (reference sequence). Trimming removed 1 base from V and 4 bases from J, with 19 bases in between. The CDR3 totals 17 residues. This CDR3 reads CASSLEPSWGPGTEAFF. CDR3 in DNA: TGTGCCAGCAGCTTAGAGCCCTCCTGGGGTCCGGGCACTGAAGCTTTCTTT.

The CDR3 DNA sequence: TGTGCCAGCAGCTCCGACTACGAGCAGTACTTC. As protein: CASSSDYEQYF. V usage is TRBV7-2 and J usage is TRBJ2-7; D gene uncertain. The CDR3 contains 11 residues. Germline V gives CDR1 SGHTA, CDR2 FQGNSA. V lost 4 bases and J lost 3, with 4 bases in between.

V and J are TRBV7-3 and TRBJ2-5; possible D gene TRBD1, 6 bases. The CDR3 sequence is 18 residues long. Trimming left V 5 bases short and J 2 bases short, with 24 bases between. CDR1 is SGHTA, CDR2 FQGTGA, per germline. The CDR3 coding sequence is TGTGCCAGCAGCCTCCTCCATCAACTCAACAGGGAACAAGAGACCCAGTACTTC. Translation: CASSLLHQLNREQETQYF.

V gene TRBV28 combines with J gene TRBJ2-3; no clear D gene. The V end lost 11 bases, the J end lost 7 bases, and 10 bases lay between the germline ends. The germline V gene encodes CDR1 MDHEN and CDR2 SYDVKM. The CDR3 runs to 10 residues. The CDR3 DNA follows: TGTGCCGCCGTTCCTTATACGCAGTATTTT. Translated: CAAVPYTQYF.

The V call is TRBV7-6, the J call TRBJ2-3, with TRBD2 matching over 10 bases. V shed 1 base, J shed 1 base, and the junction held 2 bases outside the gene matches. Per germline, CDR1 SGHVS and CDR2 FNYEAQ. The CDR3 consists of 16 residues. The DNA for the CDR3 is TGTGCCAGCAGCTTAGTAGCGGGGGGCCGCACAGATACGCAGTATTTT. Protein sequence: CASSLVAGGRTDTQYF.

The genes are TRBV5-1 and TRBJ1-2, with 9 bases fitting TRBD1. Per germline, CDR1 SGHRS and CDR2 YFSETQ. The CDR3 loop spans 14 amino acids. The V gene end was trimmed by 5 bases and the J gene end by 5 bases; junction bases not matched to a gene: 7. The CDR3 loop reads CASRLGQGLYGYTF. CDR3 DNA: TGCGCCAGCAGACTGGGACAGGGCCTATATGGCTACACCTTC.

The chain links TRBV6-1 to TRBJ2-5; 12 bases agree with TRBD2. CDR3 length: 15 amino acids. CDR1 and CDR2 (germline): MNHNS, SASEGT. V lost 3 bases and J lost 5; bases outside the gene matches: 4. CDR3 sequence (DNA): TGTGCCAGCAGTGACCTAGCGGGGGGGTATGAGACCCAGTACTTC. It translates to CASSDLAGGYETQYF.

The rearrangement links TRBV9 to TRBJ1-1, with D possibly being TRBD1 (6 bases). Trimming removed 2 bases at V and 4 bases at J, with 12 bases between. Germline V gene lookup returns CDR1 SGDLS and CDR2 YYNGEE. There are 14 residues in the CDR3. In DNA form, the CDR3 reads TGTGCCAGCAGCGTTTACGGGGGCACCACTGAAGCTTTCTTT. Protein sequence: CASSVYGGTTEAFF.

This rearrangement joins TRBV11-2 to TRBJ1-1; the match to TRBD1 covers 8 bases. The J segment lost 5 bases and the V segment lost 1 base, leaving 12 bases of the junction unmatched. CDR1 is SGHAT and CDR2 is FQNNGV in the germline V gene. CDR3 length: 17 residues. The CDR3 DNA follows: TGTGCCAGCAGCTTAGTAGTCAGGGGGCGCCAAGAAACTGAAGCTTTCTTT. It yields the protein CASSLVVRGRQETEAFF.

CDR3 protein: CASSFGFGLASSETQYF. DNA of the CDR3: TGTGCCAGCAGCTTTGGGTTCGGACTAGCGTCATCAGAGACCCAGTACTTC. The chain couples TRBV7-2 to TRBJ2-5; 9 bases map to TRBD2. After removal of 3 bases from V and 4 bases from J, the junction contained 12 bases not matched to a gene. Germline CDR1 reads SGHTA; CDR2 reads FQGNSA. The CDR3 is made up of 17 amino acids.

By sample fraction, this clone is medium-sized (0.01 to 0.1%). This chain connects TRBV27 to TRBJ1-3; no reliable D call. Germline V CDR1 and CDR2: MNHEY, SMNVEV (reference sequence). Trimming took off 5 bases at V and 3 bases at J, with 14 bases between the two ends. The CDR3 spans 15 residues. DNA for the CDR3: TGTGCCAGCAGTCCTGGGAGGGCGGTTGGAAACACCATATATTTT. Protein: CASSPGRAVGNTIYF.

The chain couples TRBV28 to TRBJ1-4; D is uncertain. This CDR3 comprises 14 residues. The V end lost 5 bases, the J end lost 12 bases, and 19 bases lay between the germline ends. Germline V gene lookup returns CDR1 MDHEN and CDR2 SYDVKM. The CDR3 loop is CASSPNTLRGQLFF. The CDR3 DNA reads TGTGCCAGCAGTCCCAACACCTTGCGAGGCCAACTGTTTTTT.

This sequence joins TRBV9 and TRBJ2-2; 8 nucleotides align to TRBD2. The V gene's germline CDR1 is SGDLS and CDR2 YYNGEE. CDR3 length: 17 amino acids. V gave up 0 bases and J gave up 7 bases; unmatched junction bases: 11. The CDR3 bases are TGTGCCAGCAGCGTAGCTCTAGCGGGCCCCCGAGGCGGGGAGCTGTTTTTT. It specifies CASSVALAGPRGGELFF.

The count of this clone is one. V gene TRBV4-2 combines with J gene TRBJ2-5; weak D call: TRBD2 (7 bases). The germline CDR1 and CDR2 sequences are LGHNA and YNFKEQ. Trimming pared 5 bases from V and 7 bases from J, leaving 17 bases between. There are 14 residues in the CDR3. The CDR3 spells CASSGGAVEGTQYF. The CDR3 nucleotides read TGTGCCAGCAGCGGGGGGGCCGTGGAGGGGACCCAGTACTTC.